This T cell receptor (beta chain) was found in a study of cytomegalovirus exposure and HLA in healthy donors. Study-level results: V- and J-gene trimming of TCR beta was linked (in a later analysis) to a missense DCLRE1C variant.

Points on this clone: The antigen remains undetermined.

Trimming left V 2 bases short and J 1 base short, with 6 bases between. The CDR3 spans 13 residues. Germline-derived CDR1 and CDR2 are SGHVS and FQNEAQ. Though nominally healthy at sampling, donors likely had unrecorded immune exposures. Primers for the PCR totalled 60 Vbeta and 13 Jbeta. The repertoire was sequenced with immunoSEQ multiplex PCR; TCRdb's copy has only in-frame clones and lacks some. The sample consists of about 200,000 clones, roughly 70% of them appearing once. Specimen: PBMCs. V usage is TRBV7-8 and J usage is TRBJ2-7; D not certain. The sequence derives from a man in his forties or fifties in good health and CMV-seropositive. The chain's CDR3 is CASSLTRSYEQYF. CDR3 bases: TGTGCCAGCAGCTTAACCAGATCCTACGAGCAGTACTTC.